Presented here are 2 T cell receptor beta chains from one specimen sequenced in a study of blood T cell repertoires in COVID-19. Method: immunoSEQ multiplex PCR; TCRdb's copy keeps in-frame clones and lacks some. The repertoire has about 82,000 clones, around 82% of them found once; the top ten carry more than 15%. Sequenced sample: peripheral blood. All receptors come from a woman between 55 and 75 years old with acute or convalescent COVID-19.

This clone was seen just once. V and J are TRBV21-1 and TRBJ2-1; the DNA was not used to check the table's D call, TRBD2. TRBV21-1 represents a pseudogene. This CDR3 spans 19 amino acids. The CDR3 nucleotides are TGTGCCAGCAGCAAAGTTGGTCTAAGCGGGACTAGCGGTTACAATGAGCAGTTCTTC. It encodes CASSKVGLSGTSGYNEQFF.

V and J are TRBV5-1 and TRBJ1-4; 7 bases are a match to TRBD1. The ends lost 4 bases at V and 5 bases at J; junction bases unmatched: 5. The length of the CDR3 is 14 residues. Germline CDR1 and CDR2: SGHRS and YFSETQ. The CDR3 bases are TGCGCCAGCAGCAAGGGACAGACAAATGAAAAACTGTTTTTT. Protein product: CASSKGQTNEKLFF.